This T cell receptor (beta chain) appears in the sequencing data of a study of CD8 T cells in Susac syndrome. Healthy donors matched for age and sex were used as controls. TEMRA cells underwent FACS enrichment and CD8+ and CD4+ T cells underwent negative isolation. Trimming cost V 0 bases and J 2 bases, with 10 bases left between them. Germline V CDR1 and CDR2: LNHDA, SQIVND (reference sequence). The CDR3 has 15 residues. Roughly 0.45 to 1 ug RNA was reverse transcribed with random hexamers. Amplification of TCR beta CDR3 was carried out by immunoSEQ multiplex PCR, which covered 54 Vbeta and 13 Jbeta segments. From the immunoSEQ multiplex PCR reads, TCRdb called clonotypes with MiXCR, one entry per CDR3 protein. This table has about 60,000 distinct CDR3 sequences, around 94% appearing once.

The chain couples TRBV19 to TRBJ1-1; weak D call: TRBD1 (5 bases). The sequenced sample was CD8+ T cells from PBMCs. The TCR was taken from a human donor in good health. The CDR3: CASSIDRQINTEAFF. The CDR3 bases are TGTGCCAGTAGTATAGATAGACAGATTAACACTGAAGCTTTCTTT.